This T cell receptor beta chain comes out of a study of T cells in Graves' hyperthyroidism and ophthalmopathy. Regions amplified from RNA transcripts were the TCR beta CDR3 regions. HTBI primers were employed in a first-round RT-PCR of the TCR CDR3. A single record per CDR3 protein comes from TCRdb applying MiXCR to the multiplex PCR reads. This table has approximately 410,000 distinct CDR3 sequences, roughly 14% appearing once. The CDR3 is 14 amino acids. V lost 0 bases and J lost 6, with 11 bases in between. The germline gives CDR1 SGHVS, CDR2 FQNEAQ. This clonotype was counted ten times or more. No antigen is known for it. Study-level points and caveats: Classification by a 13 V-J model distinguished ophthalmopathy from stable hyperthyroidism. Most thyroid-expanded clonotypes above 0.001 were also found in blood. Before onset, by a median of approximately 6.2 months, the model predicted ophthalmopathy.

Exclusion criteria comprised uncontrolled infection, other autoimmune disease, pregnancy or lactation. The specimen was blood. The source of this sequence is a man younger than 30 with Graves' ophthalmopathy. The V gene is TRBV7-8, the J gene TRBJ1-1; D remains unclear. The CDR3 reads CASSLAMNSPEAFF. The CDR3 bases are TGTGCCAGCAGCTTAGCAATGAATAGCCCTGAAGCTTTCTTT.